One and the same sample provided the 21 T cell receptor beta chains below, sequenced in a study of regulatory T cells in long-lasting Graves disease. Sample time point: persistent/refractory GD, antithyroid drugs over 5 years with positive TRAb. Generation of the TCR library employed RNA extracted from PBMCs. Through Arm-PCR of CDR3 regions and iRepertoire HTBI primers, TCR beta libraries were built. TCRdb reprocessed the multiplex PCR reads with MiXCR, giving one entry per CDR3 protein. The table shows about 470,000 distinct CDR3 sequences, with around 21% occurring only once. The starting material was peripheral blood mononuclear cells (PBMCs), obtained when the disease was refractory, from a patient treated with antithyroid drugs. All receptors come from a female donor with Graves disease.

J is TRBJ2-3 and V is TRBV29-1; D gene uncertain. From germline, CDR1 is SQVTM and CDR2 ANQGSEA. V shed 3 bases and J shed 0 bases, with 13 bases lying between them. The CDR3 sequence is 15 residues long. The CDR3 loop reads CSVDSRRFSTDTQYF. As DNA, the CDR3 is TGCAGCGTTGACTCCCGGCGATTTAGCACAGATACGCAGTATTTT.

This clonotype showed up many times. CDR3 DNA: TGTGCCAGCAGCTCCACCCGGTGGGGGGGCGAGCAGTACTTC. Translated: CASSSTRWGGEQYF. V and J are TRBV11-2 and TRBJ2-7; 7 nucleotides align to TRBD2. CDR1 is SGHAT, CDR2 FQNNGV, per germline. With V trimmed by 4 bases and J by 6 bases, 9 bases remained unmatched. The CDR3 contains 14 residues.

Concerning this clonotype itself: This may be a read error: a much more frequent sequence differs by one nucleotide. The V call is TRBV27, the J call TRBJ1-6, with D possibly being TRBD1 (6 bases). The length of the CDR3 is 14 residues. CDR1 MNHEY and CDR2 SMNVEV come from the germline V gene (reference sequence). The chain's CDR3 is CTSSDRFPNSPLHF. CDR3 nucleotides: TGTACCAGCAGCGACAGGTTTCCTAATTCACCCCTCCACTTT.

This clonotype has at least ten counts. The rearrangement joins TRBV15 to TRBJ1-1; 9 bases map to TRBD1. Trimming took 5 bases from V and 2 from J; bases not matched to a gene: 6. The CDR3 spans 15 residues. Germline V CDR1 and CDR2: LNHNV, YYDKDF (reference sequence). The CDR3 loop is CATSGDRDINTEAFF. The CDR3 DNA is TGTGCCACCAGCGGGGACAGGGACATTAACACTGAAGCTTTCTTT.

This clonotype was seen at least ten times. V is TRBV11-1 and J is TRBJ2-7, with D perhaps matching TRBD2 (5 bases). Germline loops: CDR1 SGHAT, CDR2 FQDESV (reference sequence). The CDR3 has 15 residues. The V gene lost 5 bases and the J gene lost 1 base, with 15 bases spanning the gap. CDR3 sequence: CASSTESDFSYEQYF. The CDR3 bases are TGTGCCAGCAGCACGGAATCGGACTTTTCCTACGAGCAGTACTTC.

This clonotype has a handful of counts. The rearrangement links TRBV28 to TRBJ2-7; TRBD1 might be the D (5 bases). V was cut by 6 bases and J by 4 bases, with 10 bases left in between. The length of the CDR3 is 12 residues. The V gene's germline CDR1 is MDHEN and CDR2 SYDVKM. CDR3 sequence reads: CASRLTEYEQYF. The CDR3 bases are TGTGCCAGCAGATTGACAGAATACGAGCAGTACTTC.

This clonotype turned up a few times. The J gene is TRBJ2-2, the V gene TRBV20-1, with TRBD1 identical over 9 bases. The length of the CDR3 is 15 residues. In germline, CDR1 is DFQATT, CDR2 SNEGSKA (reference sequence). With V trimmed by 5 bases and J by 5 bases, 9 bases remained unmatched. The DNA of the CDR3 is TGCAGTGCTCCATTTCCGGGACAGGGAACCGGGGAGCTGTTTTTT. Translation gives CSAPFPGQGTGELFF.

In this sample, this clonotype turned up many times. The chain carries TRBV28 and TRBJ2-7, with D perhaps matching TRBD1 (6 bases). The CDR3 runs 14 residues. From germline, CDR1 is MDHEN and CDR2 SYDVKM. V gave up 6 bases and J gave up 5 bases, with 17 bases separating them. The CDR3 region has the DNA TGTGCCAGCAGCTCGCCGGGACACAACGACGAGCAGTACTTC. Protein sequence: CASSSPGHNDEQYF.

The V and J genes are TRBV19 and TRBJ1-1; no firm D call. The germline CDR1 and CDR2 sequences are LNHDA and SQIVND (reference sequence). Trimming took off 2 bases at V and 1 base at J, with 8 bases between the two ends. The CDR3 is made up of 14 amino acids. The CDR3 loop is CASSIRFWNTEAFF. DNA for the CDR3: TGTGCCAGTAGTATAAGGTTTTGGAACACTGAAGCTTTCTTT.

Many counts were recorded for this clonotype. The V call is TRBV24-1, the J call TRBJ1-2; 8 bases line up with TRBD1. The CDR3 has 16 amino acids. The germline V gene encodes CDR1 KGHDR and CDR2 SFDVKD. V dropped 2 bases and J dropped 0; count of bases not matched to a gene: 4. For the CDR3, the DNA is TGTGCCACCAGTGATTCCGGACAGGGACCTAACTATGGCTACACCTTC. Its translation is CATSDSGQGPNYGYTF.

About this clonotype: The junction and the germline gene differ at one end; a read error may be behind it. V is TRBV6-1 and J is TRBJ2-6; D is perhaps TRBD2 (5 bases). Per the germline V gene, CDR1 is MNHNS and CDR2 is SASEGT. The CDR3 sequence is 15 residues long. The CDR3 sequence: CASSESGVGANVLTF. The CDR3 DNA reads TGCGCCAGCAGTGAGAGCGGAGTTGGGGCCAACGTCCTGACTTTC.

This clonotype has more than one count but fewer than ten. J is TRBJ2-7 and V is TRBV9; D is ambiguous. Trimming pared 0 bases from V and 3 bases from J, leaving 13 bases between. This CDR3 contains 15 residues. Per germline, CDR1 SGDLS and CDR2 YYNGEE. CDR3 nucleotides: TGTGCCAGCAGCGTAGATTTGTCGTCGGGCTACGAGCAGTACTTC. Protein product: CASSVDLSSGYEQYF.

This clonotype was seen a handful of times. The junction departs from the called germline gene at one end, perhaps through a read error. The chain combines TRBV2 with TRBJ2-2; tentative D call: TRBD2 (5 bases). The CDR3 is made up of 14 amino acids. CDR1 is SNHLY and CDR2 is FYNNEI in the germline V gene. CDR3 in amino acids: CASSERRNTGEPFF. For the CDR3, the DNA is TGTGCCAGCAGTGAACGGCGGAACACCGGGGAGCCGTTTTTT.

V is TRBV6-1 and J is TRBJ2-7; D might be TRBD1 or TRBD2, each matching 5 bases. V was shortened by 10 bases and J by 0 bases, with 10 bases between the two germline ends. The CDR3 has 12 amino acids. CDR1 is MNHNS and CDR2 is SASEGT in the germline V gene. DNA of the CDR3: TGTGCCACCGGGACCCTCTCCTACGAGCAGTACTTC. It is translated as CATGTLSYEQYF.

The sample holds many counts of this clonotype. CDR3 residues: CAISESGQGRETQYF. DNA of the CDR3: TGTGCCATCAGTGAGTCGGGACAGGGAAGGGAGACCCAGTACTTC. The rearrangement links TRBV10-3 to TRBJ2-5; 9 nucleotides align to TRBD1. The CDR3 spans 15 residues. CDR1 is ENHRY and CDR2 is SYGVKD in the germline V gene. After removal of 0 bases from V and 5 bases from J, the junction contained 4 bases not matched to a gene.

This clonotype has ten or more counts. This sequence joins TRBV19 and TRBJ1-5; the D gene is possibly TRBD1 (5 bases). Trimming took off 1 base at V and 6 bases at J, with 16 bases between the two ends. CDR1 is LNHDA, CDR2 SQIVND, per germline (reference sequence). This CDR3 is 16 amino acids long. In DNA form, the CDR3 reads TGTGCCAGTAGTATAGGGGGACCCGCCGGAGGTCAGCCCCAGCATTTT. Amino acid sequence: CASSIGGPAGGQPQHF.

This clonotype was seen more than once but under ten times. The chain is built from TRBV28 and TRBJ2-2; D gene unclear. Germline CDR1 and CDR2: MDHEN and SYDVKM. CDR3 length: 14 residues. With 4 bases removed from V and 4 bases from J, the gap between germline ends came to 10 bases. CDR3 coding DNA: TGTGCCAGCAGTTCAAGACGTGCCACCGGGGAGCTGTTTTTT. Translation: CASSSRRATGELFF.

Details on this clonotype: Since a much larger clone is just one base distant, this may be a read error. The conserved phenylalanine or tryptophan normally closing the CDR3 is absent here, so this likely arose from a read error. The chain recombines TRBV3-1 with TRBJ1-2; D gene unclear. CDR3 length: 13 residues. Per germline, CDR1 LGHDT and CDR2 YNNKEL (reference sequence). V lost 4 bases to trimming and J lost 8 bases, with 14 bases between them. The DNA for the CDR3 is TGTGCCAGCAGCCCCTGGGGAGGGAGCGGCTACACCCTC. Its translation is CASSPWGGSGYTL.

CDR3 sequence: CASTWNLGNTEAFF. CDR3 in DNA: TGTGCCAGCACCTGGAACCTCGGGAACACTGAAGCTTTCTTT. The J gene is TRBJ1-1, the V gene TRBV3-1, with no clear D. Germline V lookup: CDR1 LGHDT, CDR2 YNNKEL (reference sequence). V was pared by 7 bases and J by 1 base, with 13 bases between. The CDR3 sequence is 14 residues long. Together with reference TRBV3-1 and TRBJ1-1, the CDR3 gives the full variable domain: DTAVSQTPKYLVTQMGNDKSIKCEQNLGHDTMYWYKQDSKKFLKIMFSYNNKELIINETVPNRFSPKSPDKAHLNLHINSLELGDSAVYFCASTWNLGNTEAFFGQGTRLTVV.

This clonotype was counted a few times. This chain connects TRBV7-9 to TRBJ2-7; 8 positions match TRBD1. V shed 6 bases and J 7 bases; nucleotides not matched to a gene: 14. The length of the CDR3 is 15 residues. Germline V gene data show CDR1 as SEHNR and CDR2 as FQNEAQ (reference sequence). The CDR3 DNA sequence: TGTGCCAGCAGTTCCTCCGGGACAGGAGGGAGAGAGCAGTACTTC. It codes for CASSSSGTGGREQYF.

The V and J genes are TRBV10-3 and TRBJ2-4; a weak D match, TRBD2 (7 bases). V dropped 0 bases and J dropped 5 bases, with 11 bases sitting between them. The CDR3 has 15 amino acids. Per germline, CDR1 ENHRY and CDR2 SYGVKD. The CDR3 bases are TGTGCCATCAGTGAGTCGAGGGGGGGTGAAAACATTCAGTACTTC. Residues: CAISESRGGENIQYF.